This T cell receptor (beta chain) was documented in a study of T-cell reconstitution after alpha-beta-depleted transplantation in children. TCRbeta library preparation incorporated unique molecular identifiers. A single record per CDR3 protein comes from TCRdb applying MiXCR to the PCR reads. The data hold 500,000 to 650,000 distinct CDR3 sequences, with approximately 10% observed a single time. Sequencing used PBMCs, mostly from graft donor cells, obtained 180 days after TCRalphabeta/CD19-depleted stem cell transplant. The TCR originated in a female patient aged 2-9 years who had a stem cell transplant for aplastic anemia, so the T cells may come from the graft donor.

The DNA for the CDR3 is TGCAGTGCTAGCCTAGCGGCAGCAGGGGAGGGCTACACCTTC. Protein product: CSASLAAAGEGYTF. This chain connects TRBV20-1 to TRBJ1-2; weak D call: TRBD1 (6 bases). Trimming took 3 bases from V and 8 from J, leaving 19 bases between them. The CDR3 is made up of 14 amino acids. Germline loops: CDR1 DFQATT, CDR2 SNEGSKA (reference sequence).